Here is one T cell receptor (beta chain) with its context. Its antigen remains unknown. The data stem from a study of shared clonotypes between healthy human individuals. For the study at large: Those who served as donors were a couple of women and a few men between the ages of 18 and 49. Study-wide findings and caveats: A handful of donors shared about 4.5% of their naive CD4 clonotypes.

The CDR3 covers 15 residues. V was cut by 4 bases and J by 5 bases, with 15 bases left in between. The V gene's germline CDR1 is MGHRA and CDR2 YSYEKL. Positive CCR7 selection of CD45RO-negative cells yielded the naive CD8 cells, and terminally differentiated effector memory CD45RA+ cells were excluded. The authors distributed each subset's genomic DNA evenly over several immunoSEQ plates. Clones were read by immunoSEQ multiplex PCR, and TCRdb kept only the in-frame ones, dropping some. This sample carries about 2 million clones, roughly 94% of them seen once, and the ten largest clones take 0.9% to 1.4%.

This receptor was identified in a man between 18 and 29 years old in good health. The gene calls are TRBV4-1 and TRBJ2-1; TRBD2 might be the D (6 bases). The sample was naive CD8+ T cells sorted from blood. The CDR3 sequence: CASSPLAGTNNEQFF. The DNA for the CDR3 is TGCGCCAGCAGCCCCCTTGCGGGAACGAACAATGAGCAGTTCTTC.